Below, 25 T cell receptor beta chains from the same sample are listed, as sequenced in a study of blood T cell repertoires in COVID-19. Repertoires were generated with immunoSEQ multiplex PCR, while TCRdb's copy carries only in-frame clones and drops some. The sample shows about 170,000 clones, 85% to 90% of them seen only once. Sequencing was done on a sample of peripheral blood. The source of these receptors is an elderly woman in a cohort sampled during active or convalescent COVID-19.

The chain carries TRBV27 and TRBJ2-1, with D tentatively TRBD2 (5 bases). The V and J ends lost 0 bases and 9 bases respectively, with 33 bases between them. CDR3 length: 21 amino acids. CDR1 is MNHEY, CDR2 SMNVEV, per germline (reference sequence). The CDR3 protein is CASSLSVPGWPGRGYNGEQFF. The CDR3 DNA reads TGTGCCAGCAGTTTATCGGTCCCCGGGTGGCCCGGAAGAGGGTATAACGGTGAGCAGTTCTTC.

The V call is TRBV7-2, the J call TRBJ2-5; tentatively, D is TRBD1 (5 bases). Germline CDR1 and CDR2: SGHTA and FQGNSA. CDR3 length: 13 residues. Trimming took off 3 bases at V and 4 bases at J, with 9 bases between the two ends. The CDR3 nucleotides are TGTGCCAGCAGCTTCGTAAGGGGAGAGACCCAGTACTTC. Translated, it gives CASSFVRGETQYF.

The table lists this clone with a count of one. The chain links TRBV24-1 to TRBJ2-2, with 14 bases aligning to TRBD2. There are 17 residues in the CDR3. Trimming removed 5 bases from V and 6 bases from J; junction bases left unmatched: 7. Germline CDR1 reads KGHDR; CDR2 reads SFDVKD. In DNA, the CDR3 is TGTGCCACCAGTGGGGGACTAGCGGGGGTTTTCGCCGGGGAGCTGTTTTTT. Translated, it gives CATSGGLAGVFAGELFF.

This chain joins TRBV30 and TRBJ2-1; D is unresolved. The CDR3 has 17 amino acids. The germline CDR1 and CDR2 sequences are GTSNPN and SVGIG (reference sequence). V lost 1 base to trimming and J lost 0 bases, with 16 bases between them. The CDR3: CAWSGLRGPSSYNEQFF. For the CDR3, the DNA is TGTGCCTGGAGTGGTCTTCGCGGTCCAAGCTCCTACAATGAGCAGTTCTTC.

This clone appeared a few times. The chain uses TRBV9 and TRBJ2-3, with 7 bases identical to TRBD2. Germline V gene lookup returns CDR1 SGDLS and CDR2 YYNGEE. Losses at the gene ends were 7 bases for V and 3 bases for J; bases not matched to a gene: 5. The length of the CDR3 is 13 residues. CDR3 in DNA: TGTGCCAGCGGGGCTAGCGGTACAGATACGCAGTATTTT. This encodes CASGASGTDTQYF.

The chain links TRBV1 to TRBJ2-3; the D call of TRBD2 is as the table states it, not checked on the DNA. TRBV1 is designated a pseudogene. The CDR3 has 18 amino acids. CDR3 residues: CTSSQDRTSGGLPDTQYF. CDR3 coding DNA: TGCACCAGCAGCCAAGATCGGACTAGCGGGGGGCTGCCAGATACGCAGTATTTT.

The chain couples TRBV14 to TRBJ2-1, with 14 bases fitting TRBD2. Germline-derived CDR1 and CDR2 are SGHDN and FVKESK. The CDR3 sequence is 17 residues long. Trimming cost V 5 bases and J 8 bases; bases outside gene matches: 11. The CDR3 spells CASSSLGLAGAVDEQFF. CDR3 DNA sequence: TGTGCCAGCAGCTCTTTGGGACTAGCGGGAGCGGTCGATGAGCAGTTCTTC.

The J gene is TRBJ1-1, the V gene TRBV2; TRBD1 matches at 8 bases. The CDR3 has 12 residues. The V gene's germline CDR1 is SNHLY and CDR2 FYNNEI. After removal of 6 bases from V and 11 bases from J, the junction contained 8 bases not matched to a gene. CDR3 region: CASRVDREVAFF. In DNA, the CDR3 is TGTGCCAGCAGAGTGGACAGGGAGGTCGCTTTCTTT.

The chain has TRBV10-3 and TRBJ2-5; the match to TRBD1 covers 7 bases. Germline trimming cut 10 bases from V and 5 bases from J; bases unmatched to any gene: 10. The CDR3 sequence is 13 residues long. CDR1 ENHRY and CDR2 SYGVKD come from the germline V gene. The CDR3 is CATRGGMMETQYF. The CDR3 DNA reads TGTGCCACGCGAGGGGGCATGATGGAGACCCAGTACTTC.

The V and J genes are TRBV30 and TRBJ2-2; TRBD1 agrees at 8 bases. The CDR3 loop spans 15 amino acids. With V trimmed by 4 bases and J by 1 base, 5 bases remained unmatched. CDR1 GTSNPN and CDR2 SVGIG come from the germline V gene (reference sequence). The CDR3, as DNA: TGTGCCTGGAACCTGGACAGGGAGAACACCGGGGAGCTGTTTTTT. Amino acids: CAWNLDRENTGELFF.

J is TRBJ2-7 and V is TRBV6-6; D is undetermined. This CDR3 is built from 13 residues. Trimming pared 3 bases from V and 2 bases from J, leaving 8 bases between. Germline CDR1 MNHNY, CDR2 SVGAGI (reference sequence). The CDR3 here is CASSYRGAYEQYV. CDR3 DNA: TGTGCCAGCAGTTATAGAGGAGCCTACGAGCAGTACGTC.

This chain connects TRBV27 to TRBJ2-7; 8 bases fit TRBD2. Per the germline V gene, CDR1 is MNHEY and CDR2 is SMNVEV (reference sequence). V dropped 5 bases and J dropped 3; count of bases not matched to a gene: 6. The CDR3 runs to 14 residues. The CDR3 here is CASSITSGHYEQYV. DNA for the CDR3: TGTGCCAGCAGTATTACTAGCGGCCACTACGAGCAGTACGTC.

The CDR3 loop reads CASSVGNTDTQYF. The DNA of the CDR3 is TGTGCCAGCAGTGTCGGGAACACAGATACGCAGTATTTT. This sequence joins TRBV2 and TRBJ2-3; a weak D match, TRBD2 (5 bases). The CDR3 covers 13 residues. V was cut by 4 bases and J by 2 bases, with 7 bases left in between. Per germline, CDR1 SNHLY and CDR2 FYNNEI.

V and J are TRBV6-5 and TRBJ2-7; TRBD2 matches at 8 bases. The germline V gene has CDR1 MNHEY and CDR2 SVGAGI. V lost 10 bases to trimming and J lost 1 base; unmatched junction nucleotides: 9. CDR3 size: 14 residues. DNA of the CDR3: TGTGCCACCGGGGGGGGGTTTGGGTCCTACGAGCAGTACTTC. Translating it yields CATGGGFGSYEQYF.

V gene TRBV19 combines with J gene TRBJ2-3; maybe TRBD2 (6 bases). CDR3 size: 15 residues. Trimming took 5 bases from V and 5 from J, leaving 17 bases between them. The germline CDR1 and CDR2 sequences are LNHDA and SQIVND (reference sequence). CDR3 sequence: CASSPVGPGGDTQYF. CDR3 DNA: TGTGCCAGTAGTCCGGTCGGCCCCGGGGGAGATACGCAGTATTTT.

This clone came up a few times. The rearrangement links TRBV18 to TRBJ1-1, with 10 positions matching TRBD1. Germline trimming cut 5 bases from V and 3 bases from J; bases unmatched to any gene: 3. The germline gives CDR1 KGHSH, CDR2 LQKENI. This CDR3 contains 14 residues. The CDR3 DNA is TGTGCCAGCTCAGAGACAGGGGGCCACACTGAAGCTTTCTTT. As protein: CASSETGGHTEAFF.

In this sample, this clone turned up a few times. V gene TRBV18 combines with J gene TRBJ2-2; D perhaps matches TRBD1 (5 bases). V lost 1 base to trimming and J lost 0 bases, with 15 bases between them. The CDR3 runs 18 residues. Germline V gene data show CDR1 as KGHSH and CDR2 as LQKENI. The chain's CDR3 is CASSPLISTGPNTGELFF. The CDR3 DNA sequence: TGTGCCAGCTCACCACTTATAAGTACAGGTCCGAACACCGGGGAGCTGTTTTTT.

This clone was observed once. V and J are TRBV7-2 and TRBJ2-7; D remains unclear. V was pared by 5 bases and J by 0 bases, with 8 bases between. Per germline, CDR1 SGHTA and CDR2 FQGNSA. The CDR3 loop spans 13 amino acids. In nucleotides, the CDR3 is TGTGCCAGCAGCCCGTCTAGCTCCTACGAGCAGTACTTC. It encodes CASSPSSSYEQYF.

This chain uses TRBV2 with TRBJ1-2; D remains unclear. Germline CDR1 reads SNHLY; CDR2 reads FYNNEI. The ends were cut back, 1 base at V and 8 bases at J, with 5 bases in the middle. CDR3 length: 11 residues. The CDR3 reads CASSEGEGYTF. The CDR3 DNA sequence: TGTGCCAGCAGTGAAGGGGAGGGCTACACCTTC.

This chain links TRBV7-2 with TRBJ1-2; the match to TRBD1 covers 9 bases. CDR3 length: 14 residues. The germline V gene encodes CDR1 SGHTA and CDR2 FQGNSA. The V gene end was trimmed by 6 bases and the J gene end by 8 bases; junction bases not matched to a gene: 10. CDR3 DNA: TGTGCCAGCAGACCTGACAGGGGGGTCGGAGGCTACACCTTC. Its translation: CASRPDRGVGGYTF.

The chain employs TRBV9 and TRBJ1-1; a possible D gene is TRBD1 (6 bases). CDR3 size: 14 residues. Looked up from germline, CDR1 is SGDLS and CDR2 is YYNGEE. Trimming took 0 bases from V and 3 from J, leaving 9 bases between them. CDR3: CASSVGTADTEAFF. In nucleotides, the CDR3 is TGTGCCAGCAGCGTAGGGACAGCAGACACTGAAGCTTTCTTT. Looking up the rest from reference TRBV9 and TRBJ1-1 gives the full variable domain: DSGVTQTPKHLITATGQRVTLRCSPRSGDLSVYWYQQSLDQGLQFLIQYYNGEERAKGNILERFSAQQFPDLHSELNLSSLELGDSALYFCASSVGTADTEAFFGQGTRLTVV.

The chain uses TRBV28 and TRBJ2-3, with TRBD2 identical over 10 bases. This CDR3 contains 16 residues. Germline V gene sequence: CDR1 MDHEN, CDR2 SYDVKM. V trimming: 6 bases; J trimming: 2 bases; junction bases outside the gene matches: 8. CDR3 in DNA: TGTGCCAGCAGCTCAATGACTAGCGGGTACACAGATACGCAGTATTTT. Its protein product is CASSSMTSGYTDTQYF.

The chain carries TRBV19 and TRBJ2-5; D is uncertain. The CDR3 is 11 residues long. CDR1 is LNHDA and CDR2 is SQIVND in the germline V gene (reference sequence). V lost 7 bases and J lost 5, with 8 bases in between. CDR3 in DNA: TGTGCCAGTACCCAGGCCGAGACCCAGTACTTC. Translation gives CASTQAETQYF. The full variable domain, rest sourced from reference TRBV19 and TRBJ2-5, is DGGITQSPKYLFRKEGQNVTLSCEQNLNHDAMYWYRQDPGQGLRLIYYSQIVNDFQKGDIAEGYSVSREKKESFPLTVTSAQKNPTAFYLCASTQAETQYFGPGTRLLVL.

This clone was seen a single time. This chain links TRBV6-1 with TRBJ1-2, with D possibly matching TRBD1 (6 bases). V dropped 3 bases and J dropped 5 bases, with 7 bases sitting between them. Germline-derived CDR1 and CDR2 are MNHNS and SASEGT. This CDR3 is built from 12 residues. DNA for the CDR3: TGTGCCAGCAGTGAGGACAGTTATGGCTACACCTTC. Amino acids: CASSEDSYGYTF.

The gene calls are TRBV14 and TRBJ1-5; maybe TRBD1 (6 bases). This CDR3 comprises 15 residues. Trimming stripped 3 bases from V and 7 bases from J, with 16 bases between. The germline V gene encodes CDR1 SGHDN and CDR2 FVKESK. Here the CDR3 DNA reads TGTGCCAGCAGCCATCGGCGCAGGGGTGTCCAGCCCCAGCATTTT. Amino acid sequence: CASSHRRRGVQPQHF.